These T cell receptor beta chains were read from a single sample in a study of CD8+CD57+ T cells in acquired aplastic anemia. TCRdb analysed the reads with MiXCR anew, one entry per CDR3 protein. The sample carries around 250,000 distinct CDR3 sequences, approximately 86% recorded once. Material for sequencing was sorted CD4+, CD8+, or CD8+CD57+ T cells (not recorded which) from PBMCs. The receptor set was obtained from a human donor with aplastic anemia. Each CDR3 is given with its conserved first and last residue. The order of the fields is D gene, J gene, V gene, clone size, CDR3 DNA, CDR3 protein. The D gene is left open where the match is weak. Clone size is stated in some rows and not others, as once, few, many or a class when expanded.

- TRBJ2-1 TRBV7-8 - TGTGCCAGCAGCTTAGCGGGAAGCCATGATACGCACTTC CASSLAGSHDTHF
- TRBJ1-1 TRBV5-1 - TGTGCCAGCAGTTCAGATAGGGGAAATTCCACTGAAGCTTTCTTT CASSSDRGNSTEAFF
- TRBJ2-5 TRBV7-3 - TGTGCCAGCAGCTTAAGTGGGCAGGGGGGGACCCAGTACTTC CASSLSGQGGTQYF
TRBD2 TRBJ2-1 TRBV7-8 - TGTGCCAGCAGCCTAGCGGGCGGAAACGATAAGGATGATCAGTTCTTC CASSLAGGNDKDDQFF
- TRBJ2-1 TRBV7-7 - TGTGGCGGCAGACAAATCCCGACAGCGAACAATGAGCAGTTCTTC CGGRQIPTANNEQFF
- TRBJ2-3 TRBV19 - TGTGCCAGTAGTATGGAAGATACGCAGTATTTT CASSMEDTQYF
- TRBJ2-6 TRBV11-2 - TGTGCCAGCAGCTTACAGGGTTCGTCCTCTGGGGCCAACGTCCTGACTTTC CASSLQGSSSGANVLTF
- TRBJ1-1 TRBV9 - TGTGCCAGCAGCGTAGGGTCAGAAACGCAAGATTTTGCTTTCTTT CASSVGSETQDFAFF
- TRBJ2-3 TRBV7-8 - TGTGCCAGCAGCTTAGCGGGAGTTCCCGATTCCCAGTATTTT CASSLAGVPDSQYF
TRBD1 TRBJ1-5 TRBV5-1 - TGCGCCAGCAGCCAGTACGGGACAGCGAGTCAGCCCCAGCATTTT CASSQYGTASQPQHF
TRBD2 TRBJ2-3 TRBV7-2 - TGTGCCAGCAGCTTGACGAGCGGGAGCGAAACGCCGCAGTATTTT CASSLTSGSETPQYF
- TRBJ2-3 TRBV7-2 few TGTGCCAGCGGAGGGGGGGCCTCCTACGAGCAGTACTTTTTT CASGGGASYEQYFF
- TRBJ2-3 TRBV5-4 - TGTGCCAGCAGCGATAGGGGCGCAGATACGCAGTATTTT CASSDRGADTQYF
TRBD1 TRBJ2-5 TRBV7-8 - TGTGCCACCAGCTTAGGGGGCGGGCAAGAGACCCAGTACTTC CATSLGGGQETQYF
TRBD2 TRBJ2-5 TRBV13 - TGCGCCAGCAGCTTTCTAGCGGATCAAGAGACCCAGTACTTC CASSFLADQETQYF
TRBD1 TRBJ1-2 TRBV12-3/TRBV12-4 - TGTGCCAGCAGTGGTGACAGGGGGAGGTATGGCTACACCTTC CASSGDRGRYGYTF
TRBD2 TRBJ2-1 TRBV6-1 - TGTGCCAGCAGCTGGACTAGCGAGCAGTTCTTC CASSWTSEQFF
- TRBJ2-6 TRBV12-3/TRBV12-4 - TGTGCCAGCAGACAAGCGGGTAGCTACGGGGCCAACGTCCTGACTTTC CASRQAGSYGANVLTF
- TRBJ2-7 TRBV15 - TGTGCCACCAGCGGAGGCAGCGAGAAGGAGGCCCAGTACTTC CATSGGSEKEAQYF
TRBD2 TRBJ2-5 TRBV7-9 - TGTGCCAGCAGCTTTCACAGAAGGGGAGGGAGCGATGACTTC CASSFHRRGGSDDF
TRBD1 TRBJ1-1 TRBV7-9 - TGTGCCAGCAGCTTAATGGGACAGGGTGATGAAGCTTTCTTT CASSLMGQGDEAFF
- TRBJ2-7 TRBV11-3 - TGTGCCAGCAGTTTGCATCTGACCCTACTCTACGAGCAGTACTTC CASSLHLTLLYEQYF
- TRBJ1-2 TRBV7-8 - TGTGCCAGCAGCTTAGCGAGAGGCGGGCATGCACAGGATTACACCTTC CASSLARGGHAQDYTF
- TRBJ2-4 TRBV20-1 once TGCAGTGCTAGGGGGAGTCGGAACATTCAGTACTTC CSARGSRNIQYF
- TRBJ2-7 TRBV2 - TGTGCCAGCAGTGAAGACTCCCCCTACGAGCAGTACTTC CASSEDSPYEQYF
- TRBJ1-2 TRBV9 - TGTGCCAGCAGCGCGGGACCAACACCGCAGTACTTTACCTTC CASSAGPTPQYFTF
- TRBJ2-7 TRBV6-1 - TGTGCCAGCAGTCCCCGGGACAGCGGGGACGAGCAGTACTTC CASSPRDSGDEQYF
- TRBJ2-7 TRBV2 - TGTGCCAGCAGTGATGGGGTCTGCCACGAGCAGTACTTC CASSDGVCHEQYF
- TRBJ2-2 TRBV15 - TGTGCCACCAGCAGAAACACCGGGGAGCTGTTTTTT CATSRNTGELFF
- TRBJ2-6 TRBV2 - TGTGCCAGCGGCTTCGCGGGTAGCTACAGGCCGAATTTTCTGACTTTC CASGFAGSYRPNFLTF
- TRBJ1-2 TRBV7-9 - TGTGCCAGCAGGAGGAGGGCGGACACCGGGGAGCGGTACACCTTC CASRRRADTGERYTF
TRBD1 TRBJ1-6 TRBV7-2 - TGTGCCAGCAGTCAACGGGACAGGGCACTTTCACCCCTCCACTTT CASSQRDRALSPLHF
- TRBJ1-1 TRBV19 - TGTGCCAGTAAGGGGATAGCGGCTTTCTTT CASKGIAAFF
- TRBJ2-7 TRBV24-1 many TGTGCCACCAGTGATCTTGGGACCGCTATAGGGTCCCACGAGCAGTACTTC CATSDLGTAIGSHEQYF
- TRBJ2-2 TRBV6-5 - TGTGCCAGCAGTGGACGGAATACCGGGGAGCTGTTTTTT CASSGRNTGELFF
- TRBJ1-1 TRBV11-3 - TGTGCCAGCAGCTTCCTAGCGGGAGGGAACACTGAAGCTTTCTTT CASSFLAGGNTEAFF
- TRBJ2-2 TRBV9 - TGTGCCAGCAGCGGGGAAGGCCGCAGGGACGGGGAGCTGTTTTTT CASSGEGRRDGELFF